This T cell receptor (beta chain) stems from a study of blood T cells in healthy people across ages. Then a second PCR, running roughly 7 to 11 cycles, was carried out with a sample-barcoded 5' primer and a J-beta primer mix. Via MiXCR, TCRdb re-called the 5' RACE reads, giving one row per CDR3 protein. This table has roughly 1.4 million distinct CDR3 sequences, roughly 59% appearing once. The material sequenced was blood. This sequence originates from a man aged 18 to 35 in good health.

The CDR3 spells CASSPWGSEARLDYGYTF. CDR3 bases: TGTGCCAGCAGTCCTTGGGGGAGTGAGGCAAGACTAGACTATGGCTACACCTTC. This chain links TRBV6-1 with TRBJ1-2; D may be TRBD1 (5 bases). Trimming took off 5 bases at V and 3 bases at J, with 25 bases between the two ends. CDR3 size: 18 residues. Looked up from germline, CDR1 is MNHNS and CDR2 is SASEGT.